These 9 T cell receptor beta chains came from one sample sequenced in a study of OX40 agonist ivuxolimab in advanced cancers. The protocol was immunoSEQ multiplex PCR, while the TCRdb copy is restricted to in-frame clones and leaves out a portion. The data hold about 52,000 clones, with approximately 80% observed a single time. The specimen was CD4+ or CD8+ T cells sorted from blood, collected in a trial of the OX40 agonist ivuxolimab. The receptors shown here come from an adult with an advanced solid tumor such as melanoma, head and neck, liver or kidney cancer.

The chain employs TRBV12-5 and TRBJ2-3, with 9 bases fitting TRBD1. Germline loops: CDR1 LGHNT, CDR2 FRNRAP. The CDR3 length is 14 residues. J gave up 2 bases and V 7 bases, and 4 bases lay outside the gene matches. CDR3 sequence: CASAGQGYTDTQYF. The CDR3 DNA reads as TGTGCTAGTGCCGGACAGGGGTACACAGATACGCAGTATTTT.

The chain uses TRBV5-4 and TRBJ2-7; possibly TRBD1 or TRBD2 for D (6 bases each). Germline-derived CDR1 and CDR2 are SGHNT and YYREEE (reference sequence). This CDR3 has 14 residues. The ends were cut back, 5 bases at V and 3 bases at J, with 15 bases in the middle. The CDR3 reads CASRRVGGGYEQYF. CDR3 DNA: TGTGCCAGCAGGAGGGTAGGGGGAGGCTACGAGCAGTACTTC.

CDR3: CASSDGGTPNTEAFF. The CDR3 nucleotides read TGCGCCAGCAGTGATGGGGGGACCCCTAACACTGAAGCTTTCTTT. The V and J genes are TRBV10-1 and TRBJ1-1; TRBD1 might be the D (5 bases). V lost 3 bases and J lost 2, with 13 bases in between. The length of the CDR3 is 15 residues. Germline CDR1 is WNHNN and CDR2 is SYGVQD (reference sequence).

The J gene is TRBJ1-1, the V gene TRBV27; weak D call: TRBD1 (6 bases). Trimming shortened V by 6 bases and J by 2 bases, and 16 bases separated the two germline ends. The CDR3 has 15 amino acids. Germline V gene lookup returns CDR1 MNHEY and CDR2 SMNVEV (reference sequence). The CDR3 here is CASRPLQGRNTEAFF. DNA for the CDR3: TGTGCCAGCAGACCTCTACAGGGAAGAAACACTGAAGCTTTCTTT.

This sequence joins TRBV30 and TRBJ2-3; possibly TRBD2 for D (6 bases). CDR1 GTSNPN and CDR2 SVGIG come from the germline V gene (reference sequence). V dropped 1 base and J dropped 6 bases, with 11 bases sitting between them. The CDR3 runs 13 residues. The CDR3: CAWSDFGGDTQYF. The CDR3 coding sequence is TGTGCCTGGAGTGACTTTGGAGGGGATACGCAGTATTTT.

The table lists this clone with a few counts. The chain recombines TRBV28 with TRBJ2-3; 8 bases map to TRBD2. With V trimmed by 3 bases and J by 0 bases, 14 bases remained unmatched. This CDR3 region has 19 residues. CDR1 and CDR2 from the germline V gene are MDHEN and SYDVKM. The CDR3 spells CASSFQLLAGPSSTDTQYF. In DNA, the CDR3 is TGTGCCAGCAGTTTTCAGTTATTAGCGGGACCTTCTAGCACAGATACGCAGTATTTT.

This chain links TRBV7-2 with TRBJ1-1; the D gene is possibly TRBD1 (5 bases). Deletions cut 0 bases from V and 12 bases from J, with 11 bases between. The CDR3 totals 12 residues. Germline V CDR1 and CDR2: SGHTA, FQGNSA. CDR3 nucleotides: TGTGCCAGCAGCTTAGCCCCAGGGTCCCCTTTCTTT. It specifies CASSLAPGSPFF.

The chain is built from TRBV30 and TRBJ1-2; D gene uncertain. Trimming took 0 bases from V and 8 from J, leaving 13 bases between them. The CDR3 totals 13 residues. Germline CDR1 is GTSNPN and CDR2 is SVGIG (reference sequence). Here the CDR3 DNA reads TGTGCCTGGAGTGTCATTAATTGGGAAGGCTACACCTTC. The encoded protein is CAWSVINWEGYTF.

This sequence joins TRBV6-5 and TRBJ1-2; weak D call: TRBD1 (6 bases). Germline-derived CDR1 and CDR2 are MNHEY and SVGAGI. This CDR3 is 16 amino acids long. Trimming took 4 bases from V and 4 from J, leaving 19 bases between them. The CDR3: CASSSLQGRIGYGYTF. DNA of the CDR3: TGTGCCAGCAGTTCCCTCCAGGGGCGAATTGGCTATGGCTACACCTTC.